These 17 T cell receptor beta chains originate from one sample sequenced in a study of blood T cell repertoires in COVID-19. Only in-frame clones appear in the TCRdb table, and some are missing; sequencing was by immunoSEQ multiplex PCR. In the table there are 250,000 to 350,000 clones, approximately 89% of which are singletons. The sequenced sample was peripheral blood. The receptors stem from a woman aged 55-75 years with acute or convalescent COVID-19.

J is TRBJ2-7 and V is TRBV5-1; maybe TRBD2 (6 bases). The CDR3 sequence is 14 residues long. V was cut by 2 bases and J by 7 bases, with 16 bases left in between. Per germline, CDR1 SGHRS and CDR2 YFSETQ. Here the CDR3 DNA reads TGCGCCAGCAGCTTCCGGGACGGGGGAAGTGAGCAGTACTTC. Protein sequence: CASSFRDGGSEQYF.

This sequence joins TRBV30 and TRBJ1-5; TRBD1 agrees at 7 bases. Trimming at V came to 2 bases and at J to 6 bases, leaving 7 bases not matched to a gene. The CDR3 totals 14 residues. Looked up from germline, CDR1 is GTSNPN and CDR2 is SVGIG (reference sequence). The CDR3 region is CAWSPGQRGQPQHF. In nucleotides, the CDR3 is TGTGCCTGGAGTCCGGGACAGAGGGGTCAGCCCCAGCATTTT.

DNA of the CDR3: TGTGCCAGCAGCCGCACGACAGGGGGCACAAACACCGGGGAGCTGTTTTTT. Amino acid sequence: CASSRTTGGTNTGELFF. The chain links TRBV3-1 (or the pseudogene TRBV3-2) to TRBJ2-2; 10 nucleotides agree with TRBD1. There are 17 residues in the CDR3. CDR1 is LGHDT, CDR2 YNNKEL, per germline (reference sequence). J lost 2 bases, V lost 4 bases, and 7 bases had no gene match.

V gene TRBV7-8 combines with J gene TRBJ1-6, with D perhaps TRBD1 (6 bases). Germline lookup yields CDR1 SGHVS and CDR2 FQNEAQ. CDR3 length: 17 amino acids. V was clipped by 0 bases and J by 6 bases, with 15 bases between them. CDR3 nucleotide sequence: TGTGCCAGCAGCTTAGCACCCTGGGTAGGGGGTAATTCACCCCTCCACTTT. It is translated as CASSLAPWVGGNSPLHF.

V usage is TRBV28 and J usage is TRBJ1-4; possible D gene TRBD1, 6 bases. The germline gives CDR1 MDHEN, CDR2 SYDVKM. The CDR3 has 16 amino acids. V was trimmed by 6 bases and J by 8 bases, leaving 22 bases between them. CDR3 nucleotide sequence: TGTGCCAGCAGACCAGGCGGCAGGGGCACTGGGGAAAAACTGTTTTTT. Translation: CASRPGGRGTGEKLFF.

V and J are TRBV19 and TRBJ1-1; TRBD1 is a possible D gene (5 bases). V dropped 7 bases and J dropped 3 bases, with 9 bases sitting between them. Germline-derived CDR1 and CDR2 are LNHDA and SQIVND (reference sequence). This CDR3 is 12 amino acids long. The CDR3 protein is CASTPGYTEAFF. The CDR3 bases are TGTGCCAGTACCCCAGGGTACACTGAAGCTTTCTTT. Together with reference TRBV19 and TRBJ1-1, the CDR3 gives the full variable domain: DGGITQSPKYLFRKEGQNVTLSCEQNLNHDAMYWYRQDPGQGLRLIYYSQIVNDFQKGDIAEGYSVSREKKESFPLTVTSAQKNPTAFYLCASTPGYTEAFFGQGTRLTVV.

The J gene is TRBJ1-2, the V gene TRBV2, with D maybe TRBD1 (5 bases). V dropped 5 bases and J dropped 3 bases, with 10 bases sitting between them. The CDR3 is 13 amino acids. Germline-derived CDR1 and CDR2 are SNHLY and FYNNEI. CDR3 coding DNA: TGTGCCAGCAGTCCGGGGGAAGACTATGGCTACACCTTC. Its protein product is CASSPGEDYGYTF.

The chain employs TRBV15 and TRBJ2-3; maybe TRBD2 (6 bases). The CDR3 runs to 18 residues. Germline V gene data show CDR1 as LNHNV and CDR2 as YYDKDF (reference sequence). V lost 0 bases and J lost 0, with 16 bases in between. Here the CDR3 DNA reads TGTGCCACCAGCAGAGATCGGTCTAGCGAGATAAGCACAGATACGCAGTATTTT. Translation gives CATSRDRSSEISTDTQYF.

In this sample, this clone turned up once. V is TRBV28 and J is TRBJ2-7; the D gene is possibly TRBD2 (6 bases). CDR3 length equals 15 residues. V was trimmed by 7 bases and J by 2 bases, leaving 18 bases between them. Germline values: CDR1 MDHEN, CDR2 SYDVKM. CDR3 in DNA: TGTGCCAGCACCCCTCCACTAGCAGTCCCCTACGAGCAGTACTTC. Protein product: CASTPPLAVPYEQYF.

The gene calls are TRBV5-1 and TRBJ1-6; D ambiguous. The germline gives CDR1 SGHRS, CDR2 YFSETQ. V lost 3 bases and J lost 7, with 8 bases in between. There are 13 residues in the CDR3. This CDR3 reads CASSSRENSPLHF. CDR3 bases: TGCGCCAGCAGCTCTCGGGAGAATTCACCCCTCCACTTT.

The chain is built from TRBV18 and TRBJ2-5; 10 bases align to TRBD1. There are 14 residues in the CDR3. V lost 4 bases and J lost 5; bases outside the gene matches: 4. Germline V gene sequence: CDR1 KGHSH, CDR2 LQKENI. In nucleotides, the CDR3 is TGTGCCAGCTCACGGGACAGGGGTTCCGAGACCCAGTACTTC. This gives the protein CASSRDRGSETQYF.

The V and J genes are TRBV5-5 and TRBJ2-7, with D perhaps matching TRBD1 (5 bases). Trimming left V 4 bases short and J 2 bases short, with 10 bases between. In germline, CDR1 is SGHKS, CDR2 YYEKEE (reference sequence). This CDR3 is built from 13 residues. The CDR3 DNA sequence: TGTGCCAGCAGCCCCGACAGAACCTACGAGCAGTACTTC. Translation gives CASSPDRTYEQYF.

A single count supports this clone. The chain couples TRBV11-2 to TRBJ2-1, with 7 bases matching TRBD1. CDR1 SGHAT and CDR2 FQNNGV come from the germline V gene. V lost 8 bases, J lost 7 bases, and 2 bases stayed unmatched. The CDR3 is 11 residues long. Written as DNA, the CDR3 is TGTGCCAGCGCCAGGGGGAATGAGCAGTTCTTC. Amino acid sequence: CASARGNEQFF.

The chain uses TRBV19 and TRBJ1-2; D not resolved. Trimming pared 7 bases from V and 2 bases from J, leaving 11 bases between. CDR3 length equals 13 residues. Germline-derived CDR1 and CDR2 are LNHDA and SQIVND (reference sequence). This CDR3 is CASNAVPNYGYTF. In DNA, the CDR3 is TGTGCCAGTAATGCGGTTCCAAACTATGGCTACACCTTC.

The chain recombines TRBV13 with TRBJ1-1; a possible D gene is TRBD1 (5 bases). CDR1 is PRHDT, CDR2 FYEKMQ, per germline (reference sequence). This CDR3 has 13 residues. V was trimmed by 4 bases and J by 2 bases, leaving 8 bases between them. The CDR3 loop is CASSSGVNTEAFF. The CDR3 region has the DNA TGTGCCAGCAGCTCGGGGGTTAACACTGAAGCTTTCTTT.

The chain carries TRBV5-1 and TRBJ2-5, with 9 positions matching TRBD1. The ends lost 0 bases at V and 5 bases at J; junction bases unmatched: 5. CDR3 size: 15 residues. Germline-derived CDR1 and CDR2 are SGHRS and YFSETQ. CDR3 loop: CASSLEQGAWETQYF. As DNA, the CDR3 is TGCGCCAGCAGCTTGGAACAGGGGGCGTGGGAGACCCAGTACTTC.

The chain uses TRBV7-9 and TRBJ2-7; D call uncertain. Germline CDR1 and CDR2: SEHNR and FQNEAQ (reference sequence). The CDR3 totals 13 residues. Deletions cut 5 bases from V and 5 bases from J, with 13 bases between. For the CDR3, the DNA is TGTGCCAGCAGCGGTCCTCCCAGGAACGAGCAGTACTTC. This sequence encodes CASSGPPRNEQYF. The full variable domain, its missing parts supplied by reference TRBV7-9 and TRBJ2-7, is DTGVSQNPRHKITKRGQNVTFRCDPISEHNRLYWYRQTLGQGPEFLTYFQNEAQLEKSRLLSDRFSAERPKGSFSTLEIQRTEQGDSAMYLCASSGPPRNEQYFGPGTRLTVT.